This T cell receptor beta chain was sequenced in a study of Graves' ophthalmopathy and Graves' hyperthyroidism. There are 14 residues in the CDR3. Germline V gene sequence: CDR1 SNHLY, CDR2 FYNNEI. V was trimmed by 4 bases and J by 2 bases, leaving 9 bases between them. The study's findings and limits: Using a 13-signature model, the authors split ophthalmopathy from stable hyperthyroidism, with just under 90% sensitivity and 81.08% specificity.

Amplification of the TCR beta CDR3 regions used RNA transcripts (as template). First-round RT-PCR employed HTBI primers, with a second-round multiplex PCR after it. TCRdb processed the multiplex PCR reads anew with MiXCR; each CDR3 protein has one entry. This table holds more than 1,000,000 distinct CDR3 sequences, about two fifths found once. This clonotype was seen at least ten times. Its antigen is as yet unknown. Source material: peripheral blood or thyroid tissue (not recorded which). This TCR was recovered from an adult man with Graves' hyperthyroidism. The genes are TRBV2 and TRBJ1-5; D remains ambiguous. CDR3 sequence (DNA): TGTGCCAGCAGTGTCTGGGGTGGCAATCAGCCCCAGCATTTT. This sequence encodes CASSVWGGNQPQHF.